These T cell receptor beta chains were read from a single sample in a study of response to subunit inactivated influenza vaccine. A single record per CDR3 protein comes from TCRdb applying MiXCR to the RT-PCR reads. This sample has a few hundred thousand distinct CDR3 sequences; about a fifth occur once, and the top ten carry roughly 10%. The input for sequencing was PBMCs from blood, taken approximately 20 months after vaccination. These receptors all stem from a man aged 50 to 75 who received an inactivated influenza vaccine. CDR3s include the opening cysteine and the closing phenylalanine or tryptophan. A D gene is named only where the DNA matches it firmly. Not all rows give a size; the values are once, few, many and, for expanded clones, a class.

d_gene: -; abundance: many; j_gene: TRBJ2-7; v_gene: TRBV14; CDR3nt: TGTGCCAGCAGCCAAGATTCTCTAGCGCCCTACGAGCAGTACTTC; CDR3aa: CASSQDSLAPYEQYF
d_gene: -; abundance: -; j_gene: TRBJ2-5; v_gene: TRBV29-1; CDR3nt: TGCAGCGGGCAGAACCAAGAGACCCAGTACTTC; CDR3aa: CSGQNQETQYF
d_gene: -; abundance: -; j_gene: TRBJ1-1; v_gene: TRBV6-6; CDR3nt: TGTGCCAGCAGTGTGGGTATTACTGAAGCTTTCTTT; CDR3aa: CASSVGITEAFF
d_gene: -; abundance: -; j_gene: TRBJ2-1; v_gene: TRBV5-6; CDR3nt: TGTGCCAGCAACCGGGAGAGGTACAATGAGCAGTTCTTC; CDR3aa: CASNRERYNEQFF
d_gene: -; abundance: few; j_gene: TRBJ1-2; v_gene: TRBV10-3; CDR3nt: TGTGCCATCAGTGACGGCAGAATGCACTATGGCTACACCTTC; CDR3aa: CAISDGRMHYGYTF
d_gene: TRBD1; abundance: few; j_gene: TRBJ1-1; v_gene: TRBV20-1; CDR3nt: TGCAGTGCTAGAGGGGGACAGGGAACTGAAGCTTTCTTT; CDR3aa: CSARGGQGTEAFF
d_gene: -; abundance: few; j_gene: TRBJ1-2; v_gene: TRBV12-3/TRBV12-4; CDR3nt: TGTGCCAGCAGTTTAAAGGTTGGGGGCTATGGCTACACCTTC; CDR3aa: CASSLKVGGYGYTF
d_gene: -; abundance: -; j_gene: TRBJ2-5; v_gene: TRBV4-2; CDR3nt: TGTGCCAGCAGCCAAGGAGAACAAGAGACCCAGTACTTC; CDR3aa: CASSQGEQETQYF
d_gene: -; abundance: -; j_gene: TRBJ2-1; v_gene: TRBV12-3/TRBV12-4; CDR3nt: TGTGCCAGCGCTCGGCCCGGGACTGGCTACAATGAGCAGTTCTTC; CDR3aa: CASARPGTGYNEQFF
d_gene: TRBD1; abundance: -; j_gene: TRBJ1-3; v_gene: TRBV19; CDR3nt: TGTGCCAACCGGCCGAGCAGGGGGAGGAACACCATATATTTT; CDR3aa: CANRPSRGRNTIYF
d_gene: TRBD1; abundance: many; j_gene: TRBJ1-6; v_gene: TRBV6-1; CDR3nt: TGTGCCGGAGAGACAGGGTATGAAAATTCACCCCTCCACTTT; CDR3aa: CAGETGYENSPLHF
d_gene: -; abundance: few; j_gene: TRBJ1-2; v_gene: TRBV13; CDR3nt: TGTGCCAGCAGCTTGACCGGACTCGTTTATGGCTACACCTTC; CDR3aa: CASSLTGLVYGYTF
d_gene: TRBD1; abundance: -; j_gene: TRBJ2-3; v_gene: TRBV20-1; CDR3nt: TGCAGTGCCCGACAGGGCCCAGATACGCAGTATTTT; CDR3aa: CSARQGPDTQYF
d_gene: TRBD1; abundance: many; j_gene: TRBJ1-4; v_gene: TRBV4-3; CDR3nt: TGCGCCAGCAGCCAAGATCTACCAGGGGGTATCGAAAAACTGTTTTTT; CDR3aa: CASSQDLPGGIEKLFF
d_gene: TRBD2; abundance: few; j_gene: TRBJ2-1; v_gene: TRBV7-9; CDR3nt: TGTGCCAGCAGCCCGGTGGGCTTGACTAGCGGTAGCAATGAGCAGTTCTTC; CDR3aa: CASSPVGLTSGSNEQFF
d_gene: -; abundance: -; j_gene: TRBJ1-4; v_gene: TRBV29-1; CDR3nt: TGCAGCGTTGACTACCTCGGGACACTTAATGAAAAACTGTTTTTT; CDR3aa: CSVDYLGTLNEKLFF
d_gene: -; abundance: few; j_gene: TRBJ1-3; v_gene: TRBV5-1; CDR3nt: TGCGCCAGCAGCCGGACAACAGGAAACACCATATATTTT; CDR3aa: CASSRTTGNTIYF
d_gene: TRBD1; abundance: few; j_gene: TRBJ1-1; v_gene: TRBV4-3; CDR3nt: TGCGCCAGCAGCCAAGACGGGGACAGGGGCACTGAAGCTTTCTTT; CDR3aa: CASSQDGDRGTEAFF
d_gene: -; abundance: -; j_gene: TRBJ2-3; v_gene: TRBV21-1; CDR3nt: TGTGCCAGGCCCGCACTTCTAGCGGGGGGTAGCACAGATACGCAGTATTTT; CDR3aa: CARPALLAGGSTDTQYF
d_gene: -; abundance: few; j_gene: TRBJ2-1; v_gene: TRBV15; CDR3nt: TGTGCCACCAGCAGTACAGGGTTTGAGCAGTTCTTC; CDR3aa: CATSSTGFEQFF
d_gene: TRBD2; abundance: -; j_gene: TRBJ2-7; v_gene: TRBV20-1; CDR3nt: TGCAGTACCAGCGGGAGCTCCTACGAGCAGTACTTC; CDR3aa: CSTSGSSYEQYF
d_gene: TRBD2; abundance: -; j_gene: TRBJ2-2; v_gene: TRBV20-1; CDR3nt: TGCAGTGCTAGAGATCTCTGGGGACTAGCGGGGGGGCCGAACACCGGGGAGCTGTTTTTT; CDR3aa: CSARDLWGLAGGPNTGELFF
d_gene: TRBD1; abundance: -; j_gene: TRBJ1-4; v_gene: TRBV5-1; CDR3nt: TGCGCCAGCAGCGAAACAGGGGCAAGTGAAAAACTGTTTTTT; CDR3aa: CASSETGASEKLFF
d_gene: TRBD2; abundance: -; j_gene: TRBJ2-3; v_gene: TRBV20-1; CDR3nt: TGCAGTGCACCCCGCCGCGGGGGGGCCCCGACAGATACGCAGTATTTT; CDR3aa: CSAPRRGGAPTDTQYF
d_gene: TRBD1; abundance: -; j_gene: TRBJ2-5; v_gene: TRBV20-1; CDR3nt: TGCAGTGCTAGAGCTAAGGGGGCTGGTAAAGGGGAGACCCAGTACTTC; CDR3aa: CSARAKGAGKGETQYF
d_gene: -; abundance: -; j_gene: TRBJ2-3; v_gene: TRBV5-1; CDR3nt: TGCGCCAGCAGCTTGACGGGACGGTACACAGATACGCAGTATTTT; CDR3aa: CASSLTGRYTDTQYF
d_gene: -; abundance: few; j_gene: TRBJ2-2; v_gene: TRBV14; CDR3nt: TGTGCCAGCAGCCAAGATCGAACCGGGGAGCTGTTTTTT; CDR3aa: CASSQDRTGELFF
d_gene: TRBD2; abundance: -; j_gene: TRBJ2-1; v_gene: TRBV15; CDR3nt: TGTGCCACCGTAAGAACTAGCGGGGGTTATGAGCAGTTCTTC; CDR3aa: CATVRTSGGYEQFF
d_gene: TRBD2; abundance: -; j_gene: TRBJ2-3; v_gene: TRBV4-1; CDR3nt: TGCGCCAGCAGCCAAGTAGAACTAGCGATTGATCCAGATACGCAGTATTTT; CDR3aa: CASSQVELAIDPDTQYF
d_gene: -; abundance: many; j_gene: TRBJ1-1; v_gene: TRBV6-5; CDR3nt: TGTGCCAGCAGTTACGGGAGCCGTGGACCGAACACTGAAGCTTTCTTT; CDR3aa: CASSYGSRGPNTEAFF
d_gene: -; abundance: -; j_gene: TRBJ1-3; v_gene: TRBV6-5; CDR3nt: TGTGCCAGCAGTTACTCGCCTGGAAACACCATATATTTT; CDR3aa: CASSYSPGNTIYF
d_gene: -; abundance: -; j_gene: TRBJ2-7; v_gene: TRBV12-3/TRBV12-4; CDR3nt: TGTGCCAGCAGTCCGGGACCGTACTACGAGCAGTACTTC; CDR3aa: CASSPGPYYEQYF
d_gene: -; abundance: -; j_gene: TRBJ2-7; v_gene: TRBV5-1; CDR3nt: TGCGCCAGCAGCTTGGTTGGGGGGCGGTACGAGCAGTACTTC; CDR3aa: CASSLVGGRYEQYF